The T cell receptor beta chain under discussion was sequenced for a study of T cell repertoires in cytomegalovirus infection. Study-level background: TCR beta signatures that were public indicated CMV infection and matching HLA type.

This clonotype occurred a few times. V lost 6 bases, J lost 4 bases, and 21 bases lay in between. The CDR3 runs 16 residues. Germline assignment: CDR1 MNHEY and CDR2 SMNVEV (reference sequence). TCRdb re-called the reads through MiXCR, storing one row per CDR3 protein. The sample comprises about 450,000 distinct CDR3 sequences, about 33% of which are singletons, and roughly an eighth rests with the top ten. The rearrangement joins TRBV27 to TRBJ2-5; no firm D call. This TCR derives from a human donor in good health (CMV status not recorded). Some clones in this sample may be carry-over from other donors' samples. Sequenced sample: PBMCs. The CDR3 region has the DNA TGTGCCAGCAGGCCATGGGGTAGAAGTGTCCCAGAGACCCAGTACTTC. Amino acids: CASRPWGRSVPETQYF.